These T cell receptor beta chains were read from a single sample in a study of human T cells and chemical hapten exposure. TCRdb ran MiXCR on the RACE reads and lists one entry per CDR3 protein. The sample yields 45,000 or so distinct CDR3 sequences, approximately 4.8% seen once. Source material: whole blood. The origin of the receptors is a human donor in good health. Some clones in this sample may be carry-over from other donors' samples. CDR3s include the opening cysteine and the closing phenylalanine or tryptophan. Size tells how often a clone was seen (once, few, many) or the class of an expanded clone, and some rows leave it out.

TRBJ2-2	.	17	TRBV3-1	CASSQGLAGPNTGELFF
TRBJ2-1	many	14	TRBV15	CATSRQYPPHEQFF
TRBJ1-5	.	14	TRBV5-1	CASSYTGGNQPQHF
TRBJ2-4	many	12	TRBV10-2	CASLTSGGIQYF
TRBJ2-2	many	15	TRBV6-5	CASTYRQGRTGELFF
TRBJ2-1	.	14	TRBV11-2	CASSLAPGTSKKFF
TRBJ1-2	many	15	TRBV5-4	CASSPRDTPNYGYTF
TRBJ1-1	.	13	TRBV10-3	CAGGRGPNTEAFF
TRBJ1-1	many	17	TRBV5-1	CASSSQMGAIKNTEAFF
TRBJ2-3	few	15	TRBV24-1	CATSENGDHTDTQYF
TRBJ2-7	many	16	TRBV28	CASSLMSGRALGEQYF
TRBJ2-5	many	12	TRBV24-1	CATSDLVGSQYF
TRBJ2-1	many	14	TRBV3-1	CASSSLDPYNEQFF
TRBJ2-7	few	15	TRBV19	CASSPGQGGLYEQYF
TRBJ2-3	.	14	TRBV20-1	CSASASGSSDTQYF
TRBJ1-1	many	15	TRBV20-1	CSAQSTVQSNTEAFF
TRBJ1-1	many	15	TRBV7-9	CASSGRDRGDTEAFF
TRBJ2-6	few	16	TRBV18	CASSSSGGSGANVLTF
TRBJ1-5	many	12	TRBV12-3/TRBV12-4	CASSSRVAPQHF
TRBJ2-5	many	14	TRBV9	CASSVDGDQETQYF
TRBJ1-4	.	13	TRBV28	CASGLATNEKLFF
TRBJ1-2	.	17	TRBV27	CASSFTPSRTPNYGYTF
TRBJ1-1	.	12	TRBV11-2	CASSIRKPEAFF
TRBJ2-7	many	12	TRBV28	CASSLLRAEQYF
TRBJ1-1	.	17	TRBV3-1	CASSKIDRGLWDTEAFF
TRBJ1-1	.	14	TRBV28	CASSPSQGRAEAFF
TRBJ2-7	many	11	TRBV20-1	CSARDVWEQYF
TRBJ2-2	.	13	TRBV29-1	CSVDSRNTGELFF